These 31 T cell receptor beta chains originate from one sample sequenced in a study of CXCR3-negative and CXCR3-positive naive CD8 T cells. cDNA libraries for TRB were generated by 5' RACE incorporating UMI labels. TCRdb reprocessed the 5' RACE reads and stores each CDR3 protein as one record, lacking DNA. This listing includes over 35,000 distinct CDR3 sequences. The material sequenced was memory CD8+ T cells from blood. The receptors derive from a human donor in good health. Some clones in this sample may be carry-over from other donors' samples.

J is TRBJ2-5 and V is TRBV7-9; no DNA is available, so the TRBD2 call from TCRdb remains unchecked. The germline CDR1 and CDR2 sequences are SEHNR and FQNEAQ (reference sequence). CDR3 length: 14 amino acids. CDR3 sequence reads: CASSLAEGQETQYF.

The CDR3 is CASRAGANTGELFF. J is TRBJ2-2 and V is TRBV6-5; the TCRdb call, TRBD2, lacks DNA for checking. The length of the CDR3 is 14 residues. Germline lookup yields CDR1 MNHEY and CDR2 SVGAGI.

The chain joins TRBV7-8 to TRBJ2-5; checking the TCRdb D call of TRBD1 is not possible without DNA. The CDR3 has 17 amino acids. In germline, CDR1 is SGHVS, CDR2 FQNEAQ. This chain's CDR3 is CASSLNRWAGAEETQYF.

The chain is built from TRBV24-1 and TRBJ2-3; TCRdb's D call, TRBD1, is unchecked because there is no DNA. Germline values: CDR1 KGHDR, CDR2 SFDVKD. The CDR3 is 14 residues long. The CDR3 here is CATSDPPVTDTQYF.

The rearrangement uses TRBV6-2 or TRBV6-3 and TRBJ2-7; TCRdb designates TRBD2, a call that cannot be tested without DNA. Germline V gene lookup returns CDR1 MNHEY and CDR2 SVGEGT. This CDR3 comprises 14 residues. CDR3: CATTLRVSSYEQYF.

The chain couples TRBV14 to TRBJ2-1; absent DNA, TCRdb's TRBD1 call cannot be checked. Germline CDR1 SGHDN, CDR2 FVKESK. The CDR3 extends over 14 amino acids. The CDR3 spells CASSQAGSFHEQFF.

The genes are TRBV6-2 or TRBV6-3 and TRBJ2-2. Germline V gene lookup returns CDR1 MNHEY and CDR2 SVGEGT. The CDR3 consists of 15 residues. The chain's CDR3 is CASTTGGLDTGELFF.

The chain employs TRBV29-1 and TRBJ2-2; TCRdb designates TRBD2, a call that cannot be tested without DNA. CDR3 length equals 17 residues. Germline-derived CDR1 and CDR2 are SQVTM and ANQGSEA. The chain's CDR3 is CSVEDPRAGGYTGELFF.

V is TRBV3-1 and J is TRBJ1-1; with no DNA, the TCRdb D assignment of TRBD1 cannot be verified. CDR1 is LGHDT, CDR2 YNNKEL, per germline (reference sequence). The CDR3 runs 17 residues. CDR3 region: CASSQDAGTGLNTEAFF.

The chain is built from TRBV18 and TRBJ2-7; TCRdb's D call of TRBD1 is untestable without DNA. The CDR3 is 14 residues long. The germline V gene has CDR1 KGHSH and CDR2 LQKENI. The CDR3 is CASSPRQRPYEQYF.

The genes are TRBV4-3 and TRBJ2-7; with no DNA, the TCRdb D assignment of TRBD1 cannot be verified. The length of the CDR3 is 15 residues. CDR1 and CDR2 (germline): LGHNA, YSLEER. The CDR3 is CASSQDPRGPYEQYF.

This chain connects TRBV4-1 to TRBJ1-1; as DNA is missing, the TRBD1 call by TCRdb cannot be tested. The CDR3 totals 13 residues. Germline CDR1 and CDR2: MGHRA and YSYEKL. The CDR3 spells CASSPVQGTEAFF.

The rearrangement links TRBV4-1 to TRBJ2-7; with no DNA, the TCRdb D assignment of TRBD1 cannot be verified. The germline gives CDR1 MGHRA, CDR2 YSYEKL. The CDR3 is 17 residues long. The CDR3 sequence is CASSQKGGGRLLYEQYF.

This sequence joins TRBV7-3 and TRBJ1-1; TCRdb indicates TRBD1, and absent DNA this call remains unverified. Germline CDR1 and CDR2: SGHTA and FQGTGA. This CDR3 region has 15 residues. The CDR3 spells CASSLSPAGVTEAFF.

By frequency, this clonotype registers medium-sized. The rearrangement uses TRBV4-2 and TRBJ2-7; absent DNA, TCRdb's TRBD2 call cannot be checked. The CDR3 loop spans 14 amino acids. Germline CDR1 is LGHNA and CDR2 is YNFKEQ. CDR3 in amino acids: CASSQDGLANEQYF.

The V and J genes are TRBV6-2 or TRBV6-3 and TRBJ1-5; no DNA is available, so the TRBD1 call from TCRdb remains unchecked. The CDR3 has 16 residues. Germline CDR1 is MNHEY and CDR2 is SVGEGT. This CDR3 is CASSSEGGWSNQPQHF.

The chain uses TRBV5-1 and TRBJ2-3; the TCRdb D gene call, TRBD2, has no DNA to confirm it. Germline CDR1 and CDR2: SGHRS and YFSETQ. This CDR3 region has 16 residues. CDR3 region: CASSLVTSGVADTQYF.

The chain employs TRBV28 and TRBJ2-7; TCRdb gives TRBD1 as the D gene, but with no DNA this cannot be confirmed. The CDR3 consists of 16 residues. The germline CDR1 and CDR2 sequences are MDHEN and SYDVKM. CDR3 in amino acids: CASSLSGGGQAYEQYF.

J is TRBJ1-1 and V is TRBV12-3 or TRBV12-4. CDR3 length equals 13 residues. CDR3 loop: CASSSDRNTEAFF.

CDR3 sequence reads: CASTPGLGDEQYF. This sequence joins TRBV4-3 and TRBJ2-7. The CDR3 covers 13 residues. Germline V CDR1 and CDR2: LGHNA, YSLEER.

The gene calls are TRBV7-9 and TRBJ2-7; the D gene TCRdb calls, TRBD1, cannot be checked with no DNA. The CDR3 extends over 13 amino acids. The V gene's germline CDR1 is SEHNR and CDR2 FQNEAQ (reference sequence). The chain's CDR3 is CASRGGSSYEQYF.

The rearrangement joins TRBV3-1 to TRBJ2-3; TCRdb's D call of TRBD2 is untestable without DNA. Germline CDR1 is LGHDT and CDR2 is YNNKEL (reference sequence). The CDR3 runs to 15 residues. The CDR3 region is CASSQEGGSGDTQYF.

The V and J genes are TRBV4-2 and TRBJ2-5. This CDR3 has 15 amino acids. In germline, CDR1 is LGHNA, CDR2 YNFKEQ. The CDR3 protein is CASSQEAGREETQYF.

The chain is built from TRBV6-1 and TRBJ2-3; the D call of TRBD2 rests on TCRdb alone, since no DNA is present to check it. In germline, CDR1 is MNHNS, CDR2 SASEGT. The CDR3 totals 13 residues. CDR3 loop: CASSRGARDTQYF.

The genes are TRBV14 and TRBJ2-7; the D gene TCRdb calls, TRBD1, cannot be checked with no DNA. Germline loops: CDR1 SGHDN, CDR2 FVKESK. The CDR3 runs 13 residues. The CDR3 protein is CASTSGTGYEQYF.

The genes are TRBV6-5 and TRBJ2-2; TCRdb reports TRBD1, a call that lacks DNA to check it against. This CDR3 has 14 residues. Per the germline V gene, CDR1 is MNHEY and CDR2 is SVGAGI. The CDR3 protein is CASSYDSLTGELFF.

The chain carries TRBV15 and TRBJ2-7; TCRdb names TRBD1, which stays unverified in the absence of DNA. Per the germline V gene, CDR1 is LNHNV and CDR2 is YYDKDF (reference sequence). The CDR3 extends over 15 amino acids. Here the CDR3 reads CATSREGGPPHEQYF.

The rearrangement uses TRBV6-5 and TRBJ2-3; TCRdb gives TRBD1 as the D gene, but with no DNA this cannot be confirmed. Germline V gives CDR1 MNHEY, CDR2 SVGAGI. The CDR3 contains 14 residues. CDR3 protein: CASSWGTGGDTQYF.

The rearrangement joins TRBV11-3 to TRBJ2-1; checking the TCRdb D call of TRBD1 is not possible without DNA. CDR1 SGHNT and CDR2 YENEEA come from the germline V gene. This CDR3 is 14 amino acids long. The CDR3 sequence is CASSSRDRSNEQFF.

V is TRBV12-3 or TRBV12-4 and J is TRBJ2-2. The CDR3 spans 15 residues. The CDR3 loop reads CASSLGTGNTGELFF.

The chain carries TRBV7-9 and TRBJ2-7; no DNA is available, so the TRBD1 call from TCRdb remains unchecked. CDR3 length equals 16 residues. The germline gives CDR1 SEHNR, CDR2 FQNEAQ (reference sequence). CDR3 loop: CASSSRGHGASYEQYF.